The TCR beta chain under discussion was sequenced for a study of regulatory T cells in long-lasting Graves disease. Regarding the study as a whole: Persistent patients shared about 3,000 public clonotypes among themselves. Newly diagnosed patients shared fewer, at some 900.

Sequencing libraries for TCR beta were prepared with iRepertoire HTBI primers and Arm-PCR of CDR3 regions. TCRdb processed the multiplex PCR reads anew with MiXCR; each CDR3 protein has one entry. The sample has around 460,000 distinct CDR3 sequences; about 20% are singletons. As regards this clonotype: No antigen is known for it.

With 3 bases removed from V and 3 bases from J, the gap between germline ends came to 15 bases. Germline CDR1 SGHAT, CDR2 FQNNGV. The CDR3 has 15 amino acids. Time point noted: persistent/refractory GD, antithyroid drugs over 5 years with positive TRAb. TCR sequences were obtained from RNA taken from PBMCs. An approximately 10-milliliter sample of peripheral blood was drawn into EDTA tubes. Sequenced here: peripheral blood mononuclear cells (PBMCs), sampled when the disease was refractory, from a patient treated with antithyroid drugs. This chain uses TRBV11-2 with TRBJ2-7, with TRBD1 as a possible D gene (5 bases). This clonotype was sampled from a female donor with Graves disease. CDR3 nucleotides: TGTGCCAGCAGCTTCAGGTCGTCAGGGAACTACGAGCAGTACTTC. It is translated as CASSFRSSGNYEQYF.